This entry lists 12 T cell receptor beta chains sequenced from one sample in a study of shared clonotypes between healthy human individuals. Here immunoSEQ multiplex PCR was the method, and the copy in TCRdb shows in-frame clones only, minus some. The data show a few hundred thousand clones, just over 95% seen once. Material for sequencing was memory CD8+ T cells sorted from blood. Subset meaning: CD45RO+ cells pooled with CCR7-negative TemRA cells. Every receptor here comes from a man aged 25 to 45 in good health.

The chain uses TRBV27 and TRBJ2-5; D might be TRBD1 (6 bases). Per germline, CDR1 MNHEY and CDR2 SMNVEV (reference sequence). This CDR3 has 14 residues. V was trimmed by 5 bases and J by 1 base, leaving 11 bases between them. The CDR3 loop is CASSRWTAQETQYF. CDR3 sequence (DNA): TGTGCCAGCAGTCGATGGACAGCCCAAGAGACCCAGTACTTC.

V is TRBV18 and J is TRBJ2-3, with D perhaps matching TRBD1 (5 bases). There are 17 residues in the CDR3. CDR1 and CDR2 from the germline V gene are KGHSH and LQKENI. Trimming removed 1 base at V and 2 bases at J, with 16 bases between. The CDR3 spells CASSPLLGADPTDTQYF. CDR3 nucleotides: TGTGCCAGCTCACCACTTTTAGGGGCAGATCCCACAGATACGCAGTATTTT.

This chain uses TRBV6-5 with TRBJ2-7, with TRBD1 as a possible D gene (6 bases). V shed 2 bases and J shed 1 base, with 12 bases lying between them. Germline V gene data show CDR1 as MNHEY and CDR2 as SVGAGI. CDR3 length equals 15 residues. CDR3 loop: CASSYTLGGSYEQYF. CDR3 in DNA: TGTGCCAGCAGTTACACCCTAGGGGGTTCCTACGAGCAGTACTTC.

CDR3 sequence: CASRQLAGAFF. The CDR3 DNA reads as TGTGCCAGCAGACAGCTGGCTGGGGCTTTCTTT. The genes are TRBV28 and TRBJ1-1; D remains ambiguous. From germline, CDR1 is MDHEN and CDR2 SYDVKM. This CDR3 contains 11 residues. Trimming shortened V by 6 bases and J by 11 bases, and 13 bases separated the two germline ends.

V gene TRBV7-6 combines with J gene TRBJ2-5; D gene unclear. In germline, CDR1 is SGHVS, CDR2 FNYEAQ. Deletions cut 4 bases from V and 5 bases from J, with 17 bases between. The CDR3 is 15 amino acids. The CDR3 coding sequence is TGTGCCAGCAGCTACGGAGTCACGAGGATCGAGACCCAGTACTTC. As protein: CASSYGVTRIETQYF.

The V and J genes are TRBV4-1 and TRBJ1-5; D is undetermined. This CDR3 comprises 17 residues. Germline CDR1 is MGHRA and CDR2 is YSYEKL. Trimming stripped 0 bases from V and 2 bases from J, with 14 bases between. The CDR3 protein is CASSQDHPGSGNQPQHF. Written as DNA, the CDR3 is TGCGCCAGCAGCCAAGACCATCCGGGCAGTGGCAATCAGCCCCAGCATTTT.

V usage is TRBV7-2 and J usage is TRBJ2-2; TRBD2 matches 11 bases. With 3 bases clipped from V and 1 base from J, the junction kept 4 bases outside the gene matches. Germline CDR1 and CDR2: SGHTA and FQGNSA. CDR3 size: 17 residues. In DNA, the CDR3 is TGTGCCAGCAGCTTCTACGGACTAGCGGGGAACACCGGGGAGCTGTTTTTT. Translated, it gives CASSFYGLAGNTGELFF.

The CDR3: CASSPPRGGPYNEQFF. CDR3 nucleotide sequence: TGTGCCAGCAGTCCACCCCGGGGAGGGCCCTACAATGAGCAGTTCTTC. The genes are TRBV27 and TRBJ2-1, with 7 positions matching TRBD2. V dropped 5 bases and J dropped 2; count of bases not matched to a gene: 9. CDR1 MNHEY and CDR2 SMNVEV come from the germline V gene (reference sequence). The length of the CDR3 is 16 residues.

The J gene is TRBJ2-1, the V gene TRBV18; TRBD2 agrees at 7 bases. The ends lost 2 bases at V and 2 bases at J; junction bases unmatched: 0. CDR1 is KGHSH, CDR2 LQKENI, per germline. The CDR3 is 14 residues long. CDR3 protein: CASSPAGAYNEQFF. The CDR3, as DNA: TGTGCCAGCTCACCAGCGGGAGCCTACAATGAGCAGTTCTTC.

The chain employs TRBV28 and TRBJ2-7; TRBD1 matches 10 bases. The CDR3 length is 16 residues. V was clipped by 5 bases and J by 0 bases; unmatched bases: 7. Germline V gene lookup returns CDR1 MDHEN and CDR2 SYDVKM. The CDR3 reads CASSPAGTGDSYEQYF. CDR3 nucleotide sequence: TGTGCCAGCAGTCCCGCCGGGACAGGGGACTCCTACGAGCAGTACTTC.

J is TRBJ1-2 and V is TRBV27; D not certain. Germline V gives CDR1 MNHEY, CDR2 SMNVEV (reference sequence). The CDR3 covers 13 residues. With 6 bases removed from V and 0 bases from J, the gap between germline ends came to 8 bases. The CDR3 DNA reads TGTGCCAGCAGAGACGATACTAACTATGGCTACACCTTC. It specifies CASRDDTNYGYTF.

The V and J genes are TRBV13 and TRBJ1-4; D call uncertain. The CDR3 sequence is 14 residues long. CDR1 is PRHDT, CDR2 FYEKMQ, per germline (reference sequence). With 5 bases removed from V and 4 bases from J, the gap between germline ends came to 11 bases. As DNA, the CDR3 is TGTGCCAGCAGCGCCCCGGTCGATAATGAAAAACTGTTTTTT. This encodes CASSAPVDNEKLFF.